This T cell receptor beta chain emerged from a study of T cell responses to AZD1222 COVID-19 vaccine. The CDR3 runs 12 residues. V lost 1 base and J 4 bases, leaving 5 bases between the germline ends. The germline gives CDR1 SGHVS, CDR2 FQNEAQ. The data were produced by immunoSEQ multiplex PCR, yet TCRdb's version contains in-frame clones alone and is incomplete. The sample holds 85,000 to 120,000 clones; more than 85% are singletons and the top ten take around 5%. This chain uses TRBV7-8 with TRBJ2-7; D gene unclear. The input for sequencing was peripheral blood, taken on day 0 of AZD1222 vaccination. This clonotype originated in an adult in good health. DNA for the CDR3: TGTGCCAGCAGCTTAGTAGATTACGAGCAGTACTTC. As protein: CASSLVDYEQYF.